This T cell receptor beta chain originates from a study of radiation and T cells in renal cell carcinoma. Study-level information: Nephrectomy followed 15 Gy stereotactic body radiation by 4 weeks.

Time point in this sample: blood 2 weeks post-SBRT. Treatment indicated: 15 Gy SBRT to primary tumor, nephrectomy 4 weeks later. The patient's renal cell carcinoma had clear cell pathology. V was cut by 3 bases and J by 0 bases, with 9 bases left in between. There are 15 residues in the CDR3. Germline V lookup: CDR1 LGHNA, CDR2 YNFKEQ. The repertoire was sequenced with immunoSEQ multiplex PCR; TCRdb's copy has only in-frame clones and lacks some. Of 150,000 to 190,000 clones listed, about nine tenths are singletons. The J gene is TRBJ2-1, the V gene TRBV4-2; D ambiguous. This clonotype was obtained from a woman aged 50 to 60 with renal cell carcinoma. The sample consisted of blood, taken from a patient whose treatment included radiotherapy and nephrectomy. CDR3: CASSHRIGSYNEQFF. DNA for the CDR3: TGTGCCAGCAGCCATAGAATCGGCTCCTACAATGAGCAGTTCTTC.